The 4 T cell receptor beta chains reported below all come from one sample, sequenced in a study of CD8+ T cells in alopecia areata. Sequencing templates came from extracted RNA that was reverse transcribed into cDNA. The repertoire was sequenced with immunoSEQ multiplex PCR; TCRdb's copy has only in-frame clones and lacks some. The sample shows roughly 200,000 clones, roughly 50% of them seen only once. Treatment denoted: oral pan-JAK inhibitor, 5-10 mg twice daily. Specimen: CD8+ T cells sorted from blood, collected at week 24, from a patient treated with tofacitinib. Receptors were obtained from a human donor with alopecia areata.

The rearrangement joins TRBV13 to TRBJ1-1; D unresolved. Trimming shortened V by 5 bases and J by 0 bases, and 10 bases separated the two germline ends. CDR1 PRHDT and CDR2 FYEKMQ come from the germline V gene (reference sequence). There are 14 residues in the CDR3. DNA for the CDR3: TGTGCCAGCAGCCGCACAATAATGAACACTGAAGCTTTCTTT. This codes for CASSRTIMNTEAFF.

The chain joins TRBV25-1 to TRBJ1-2, with 8 bases fitting TRBD1. Germline trimming cut 2 bases from V and 10 bases from J; bases unmatched to any gene: 12. Germline-derived CDR1 and CDR2 are MGHDK and SYGVNS. The CDR3 covers 15 residues. The CDR3, as DNA: TGTGCCAGCAGTGAAGACTTAGGCGGGACAGGAACCTACACCTTC. It yields the protein CASSEDLGGTGTYTF.

In this sample, this clone turned up once. The gene calls are TRBV15 and TRBJ1-1; D unresolved. V dropped 1 base and J dropped 4 bases, with 7 bases sitting between them. The CDR3 totals 13 residues. Per the germline V gene, CDR1 is LNHNV and CDR2 is YYDKDF (reference sequence). DNA of the CDR3: TGTGCCACCAGCAGAGTGAGACTCACTGAAGCTTTCTTT. Amino acid sequence: CATSRVRLTEAFF. Looking up the rest from reference TRBV15 and TRBJ1-1 gives the full variable domain: DAMVIQNPRYQVTQFGKPVTLSCSQTLNHNVMYWYQQKSSQAPKLLFHYYDKDFNNEADTPDNFQSRRPNTSFCFLDIRSPGLGDTAMYLCATSRVRLTEAFFGQGTRLTVV.

The chain combines TRBV7-9 with TRBJ2-6, with D unresolved. The germline V gene encodes CDR1 SEHNR and CDR2 FQNEAQ (reference sequence). The CDR3 has 14 amino acids. Trimming left V 7 bases short and J 4 bases short, with 11 bases between. The CDR3 DNA reads TGTGCCAGCACAGGCTTGACAGGGGCCAACGTCCTGACTTTC. Amino acid sequence: CASTGLTGANVLTF.